The following is a TCR beta chain sequence with its context. There was at least one pre-ART PBMC sample for each donor, plus at least two post-ART PBMC samples. Each participant with HIV received care in the United States. This record comes from a study of long-term antiretroviral therapy in people with HIV. Study-wide context: The earliest samples predate the 2015 immediate-ART recommendation by about a decade.

Version v3.0 of the immunoSEQ assay was performed at survey level. The method was immunoSEQ multiplex PCR; TCRdb's version includes in-frame clones alone and lacks a portion of them. The table records 26,000 or so clones, about 90% of them present only once. V lost 1 base to trimming and J lost 5 bases, with 11 bases between them. This CDR3 comprises 14 residues. Germline V lookup: CDR1 MGHRA, CDR2 YSYEKL. The sequence was collected from a man aged 45-60 years with HIV. Specimen: unsorted PBMCs, collected 2 years after starting antiretroviral therapy. The rearrangement links TRBV4-1 to TRBJ2-5; D ambiguous. The CDR3 DNA follows: TGCGCCAGCAGCCAAGGACCGGGCTATGAGACCCAGTACTTC. Translated: CASSQGPGYETQYF.